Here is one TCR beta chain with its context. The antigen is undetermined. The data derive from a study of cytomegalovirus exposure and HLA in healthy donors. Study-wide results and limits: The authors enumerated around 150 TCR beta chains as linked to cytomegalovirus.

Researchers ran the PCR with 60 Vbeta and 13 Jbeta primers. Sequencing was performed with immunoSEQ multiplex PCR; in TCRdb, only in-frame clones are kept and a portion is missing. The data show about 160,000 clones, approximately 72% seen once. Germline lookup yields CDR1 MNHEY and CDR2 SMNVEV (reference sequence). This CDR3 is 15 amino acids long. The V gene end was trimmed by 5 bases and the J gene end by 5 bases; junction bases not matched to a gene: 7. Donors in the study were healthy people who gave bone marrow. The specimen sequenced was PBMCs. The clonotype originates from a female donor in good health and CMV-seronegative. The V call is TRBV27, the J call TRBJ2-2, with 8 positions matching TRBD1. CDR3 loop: CASSLRTGRTGELFF. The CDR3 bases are TGTGCCAGCAGTCTTAGGACAGGGCGGACCGGGGAGCTGTTTTTT.